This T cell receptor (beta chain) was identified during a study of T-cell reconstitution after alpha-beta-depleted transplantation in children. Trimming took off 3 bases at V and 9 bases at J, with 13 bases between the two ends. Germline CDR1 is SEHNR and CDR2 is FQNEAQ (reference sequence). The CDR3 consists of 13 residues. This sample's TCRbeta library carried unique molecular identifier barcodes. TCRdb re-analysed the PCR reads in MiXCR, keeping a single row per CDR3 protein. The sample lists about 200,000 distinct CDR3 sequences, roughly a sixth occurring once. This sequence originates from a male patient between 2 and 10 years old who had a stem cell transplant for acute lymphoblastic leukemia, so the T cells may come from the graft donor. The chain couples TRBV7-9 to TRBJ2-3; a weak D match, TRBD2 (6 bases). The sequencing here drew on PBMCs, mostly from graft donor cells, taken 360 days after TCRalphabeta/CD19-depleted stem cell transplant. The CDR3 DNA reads TGTGCCAGCAGCTTCCCTAACGCGGGGACGCAGTATTTT. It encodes CASSFPNAGTQYF.